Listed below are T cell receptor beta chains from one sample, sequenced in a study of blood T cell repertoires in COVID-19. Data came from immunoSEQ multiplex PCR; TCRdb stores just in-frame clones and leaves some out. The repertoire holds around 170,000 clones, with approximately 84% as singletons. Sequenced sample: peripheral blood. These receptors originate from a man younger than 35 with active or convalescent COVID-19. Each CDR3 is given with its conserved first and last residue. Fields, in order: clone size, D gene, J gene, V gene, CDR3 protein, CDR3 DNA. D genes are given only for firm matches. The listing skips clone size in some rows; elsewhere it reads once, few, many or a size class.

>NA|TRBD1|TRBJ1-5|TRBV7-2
CASSADRAQPQHF
TGTGCCAGCAGCGCGGACAGGGCTCAGCCCCAGCATTTT
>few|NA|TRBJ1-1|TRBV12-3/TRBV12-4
CASTLAGSTEAFF
TGTGCCAGCACCCTTGCAGGGTCCACTGAAGCTTTCTTT
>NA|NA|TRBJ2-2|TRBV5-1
CASSREGTTNTGELFF
TGCGCCAGCAGCCGCGAAGGGACAACGAACACCGGGGAGCTGTTTTTT
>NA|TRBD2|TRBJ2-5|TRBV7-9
CASSFASGQETQYF
TGTGCCAGCAGCTTTGCTAGCGGGCAAGAGACCCAGTACTTC
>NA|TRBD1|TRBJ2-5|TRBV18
CASSPGQGRGEETQYF
TGTGCCAGCTCACCGGGACAGGGGCGTGGTGAAGAGACCCAGTACTTC
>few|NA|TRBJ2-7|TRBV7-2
CASSLEWAGTYEQYF
TGTGCCAGCAGCTTAGAGTGGGCGGGGACCTACGAGCAGTACTTC
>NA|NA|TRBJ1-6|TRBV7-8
CASSLGGPRAGPNSPLHF
TGTGCCAGCAGCTTAGGGGGTCCCCGTGCGGGCCCTAATTCACCCCTCCACTTT
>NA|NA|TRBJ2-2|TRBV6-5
CASSTVRPSGELFF
TGTGCCAGCAGTACTGTGAGGCCTAGCGGGGAGCTGTTTTTT
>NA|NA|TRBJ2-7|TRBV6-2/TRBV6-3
CASTPQRQSRSYEQYF
TGTGCCAGCACCCCCCAGCGGCAGAGCCGCTCCTACGAGCAGTACTTC
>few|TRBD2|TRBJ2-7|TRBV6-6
CASSSTSGRSYEQYF
TGTGCCAGCAGTTCGACTAGCGGGAGGAGTTACGAGCAGTACTTC
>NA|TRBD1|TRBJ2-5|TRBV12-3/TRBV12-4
CASRTGGSETQYF
TGTGCCAGCAGGACAGGGGGATCAGAGACCCAGTACTTC
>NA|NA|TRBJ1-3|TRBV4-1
CASSQDREYSGNTIYF
TGCGCCAGCAGCCAAGATCGTGAGTACTCTGGAAACACCATATATTTT
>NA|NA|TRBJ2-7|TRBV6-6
CASRPGDGYEQYF
TGTGCCAGCAGACCAGGGGACGGATACGAGCAGTACTTC
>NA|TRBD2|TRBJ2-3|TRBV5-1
CASSRERGEDTQYF
TGCGCCAGCAGCAGGGAGCGGGGGGAAGATACGCAGTATTTT
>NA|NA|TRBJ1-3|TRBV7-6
CASSLGRSSGNTIYF
TGTGCCAGCAGCTTAGGGCGGAGCTCTGGAAACACCATATATTTT
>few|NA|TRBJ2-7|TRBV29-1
CSVERAYEQYF
TGCAGCGTTGAACGTGCCTACGAGCAGTACTTC
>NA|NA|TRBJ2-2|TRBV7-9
CASRGDRRLTGELFF
TGTGCCAGCAGGGGAGACAGGCGCCTCACCGGGGAGCTGTTTTTT
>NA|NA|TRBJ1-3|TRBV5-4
CASSRGGASGNTIYF
TGTGCCAGCAGCCGGGGGGGAGCCTCTGGAAACACCATATATTTT
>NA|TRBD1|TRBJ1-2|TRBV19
CASTTGQALNYGYTF
TGTGCCAGTACCACGGGACAGGCCCTTAACTATGGCTACACCTTC
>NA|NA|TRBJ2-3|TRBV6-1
CASSEAYFRRGSTDTQYF
TGTGCCAGCAGTGAAGCCTATTTCCGGAGGGGTAGCACAGATACGCAGTATTTT
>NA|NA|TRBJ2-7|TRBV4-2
CASSQAHEQYF
TGTGCCAGCAGCCAAGCTCACGAGCAGTACTTC
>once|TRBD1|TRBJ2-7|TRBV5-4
CASSRQGENYEQYF
TGTGCCAGCAGCCGACAGGGAGAGAACTACGAGCAGTACTTC
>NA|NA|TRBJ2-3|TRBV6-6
CASSPTFGSRTDTQYF
TGTGCCAGCAGTCCCACTTTCGGGAGTAGGACAGATACGCAGTATTTT
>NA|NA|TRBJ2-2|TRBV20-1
CSASGTSTGELFF
TGCAGTGCTAGTGGGACTTCCACCGGGGAGCTGTTTTTT
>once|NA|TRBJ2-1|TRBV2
CASKQGIYNEQFF
TGTGCCAGCAAACAGGGAATCTACAATGAGCAGTTCTTC
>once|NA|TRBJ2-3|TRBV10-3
CAISGAGTDTQYF
TGTGCCATCAGCGGCGCGGGCACAGATACGCAGTATTTT
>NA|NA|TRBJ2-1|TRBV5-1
CASSLEGVNEQFF
TGCGCCAGCAGCTTGGAAGGGGTTAATGAGCAGTTCTTC
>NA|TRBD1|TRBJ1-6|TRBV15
CATSRDRGQSSPLHF
TGTGCCACCAGCAGAGACAGGGGGCAAAGTTCACCCCTCCACTTT
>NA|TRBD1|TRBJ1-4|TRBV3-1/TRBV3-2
CASRHRGSNEKLFF
TGTGCCAGCAGGCACAGGGGATCTAATGAAAAACTGTTTTTT
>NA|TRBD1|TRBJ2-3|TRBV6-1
CASSGRDRGFVGGTDTQYF
TGTGCCAGCAGTGGCCGGGACAGGGGCTTTGTGGGGGGAACAGATACGCAGTATTTT
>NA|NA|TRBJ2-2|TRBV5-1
CASSLGQPGPGELFF
TGCGCCAGCAGCTTGGGACAGCCCGGCCCCGGGGAGCTGTTTTTT
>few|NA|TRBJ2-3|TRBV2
CASSGTGSTDTQYF
TGTGCCAGCAGTGGAACGGGGAGCACAGATACGCAGTATTTT
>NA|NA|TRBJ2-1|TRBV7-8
CASSYYPGPYNEQFF
TGTGCCAGCAGCTATTATCCTGGGCCCTACAATGAGCAGTTCTTC
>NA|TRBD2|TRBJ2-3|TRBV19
CASSIGLAGPTDTQYF
TGTGCCAGTAGTATCGGACTAGCGGGACCTACAGATACGCAGTATTTT
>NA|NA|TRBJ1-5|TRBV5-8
CASSRRGDQPQHF
TGTGCCAGCAGCAGGAGGGGAGATCAGCCCCAGCATTTT
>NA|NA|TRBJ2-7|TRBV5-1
CASRRHSNSNTYEQYF
TGCGCCAGCAGGAGACACAGCAATTCTAATACCTACGAGCAGTACTTC
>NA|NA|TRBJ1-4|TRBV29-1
CSIQGLNEKLFF
TGCAGCATTCAGGGGCTCAATGAAAAACTGTTTTTT
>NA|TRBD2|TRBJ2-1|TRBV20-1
CSASSGTYNEQFF
TGCAGTGCTAGTAGCGGGACCTACAATGAGCAGTTCTTC
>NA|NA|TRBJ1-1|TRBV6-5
CASSYSSGISEAFF
TGTGCCAGCAGTTACTCATCCGGGATCTCTGAAGCTTTCTTT
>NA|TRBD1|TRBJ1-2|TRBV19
CASSERTGVYTF
TGTGCCAGTAGCGAACGAACAGGGGTGTACACCTTC
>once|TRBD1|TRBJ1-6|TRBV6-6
CASRDSNNSPLHF
TGTGCCAGCCGGGACAGCAATAATTCACCCCTCCACTTT